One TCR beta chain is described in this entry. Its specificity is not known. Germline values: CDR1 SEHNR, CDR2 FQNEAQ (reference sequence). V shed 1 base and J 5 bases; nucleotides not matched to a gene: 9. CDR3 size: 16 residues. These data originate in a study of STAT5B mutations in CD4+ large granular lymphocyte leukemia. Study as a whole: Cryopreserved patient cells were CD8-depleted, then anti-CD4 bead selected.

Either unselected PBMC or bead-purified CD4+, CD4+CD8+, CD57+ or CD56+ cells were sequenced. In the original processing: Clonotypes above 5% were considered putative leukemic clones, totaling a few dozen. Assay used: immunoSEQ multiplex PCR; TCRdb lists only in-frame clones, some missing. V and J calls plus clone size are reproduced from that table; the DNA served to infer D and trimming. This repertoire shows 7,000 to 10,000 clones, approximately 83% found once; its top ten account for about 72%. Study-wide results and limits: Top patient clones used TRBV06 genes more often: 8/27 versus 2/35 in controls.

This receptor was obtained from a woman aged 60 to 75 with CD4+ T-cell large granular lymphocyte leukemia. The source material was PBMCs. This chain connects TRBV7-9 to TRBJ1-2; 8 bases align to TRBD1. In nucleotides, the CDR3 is TGTGCCAGCAGCTTAGGGGGACAGGAGGCTAGGTATGGCTACACCTTC. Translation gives CASSLGGQEARYGYTF. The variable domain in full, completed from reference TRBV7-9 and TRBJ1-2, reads DTGVSQNPRHKITKRGQNVTFRCDPISEHNRLYWYRQTLGQGPEFLTYFQNEAQLEKSRLLSDRFSAERPKGSFSTLEIQRTEQGDSAMYLCASSLGGQEARYGYTFGSGTRLTVV.